Sequencing of this TCR beta chain was carried out in a study of a mutant IDH1 vaccine in newly diagnosed glioma. The CDR3 has 16 amino acids. The V gene's germline CDR1 is SGDLS and CDR2 YYNGEE. Trimming shortened V by 0 bases and J by 2 bases, and 14 bases separated the two germline ends. A remark on this clone: Its specificity is unknown.

Described time point: week 47, end of study. In every dose of vaccine, 300 ug of mutant IDH1 20-mer peptide was given alongside topical imiquimod. Assay used: immunoSEQ multiplex PCR; TCRdb lists only in-frame clones, some missing. The table lists tens of thousands of clones, approximately 64% of them singletons. This chain links TRBV9 with TRBJ2-5; the D gene could be TRBD1 or TRBD2 (6 bases each). The clonotype comes from a man aged 35-49 years with glioma. Some clones in this sample may be carry-over from other donors' samples. This sample comprised peripheral blood mononuclear cells (PBMCs), obtained from a glioma patient whose treatment included an IDH1 peptide vaccine. Here the CDR3 DNA reads TGTGCCAGCAGCGTAGGCGTTGGAGGGGGACAAGAGACCCAGTACTTC. Translating gives CASSVGVGGGQETQYF.